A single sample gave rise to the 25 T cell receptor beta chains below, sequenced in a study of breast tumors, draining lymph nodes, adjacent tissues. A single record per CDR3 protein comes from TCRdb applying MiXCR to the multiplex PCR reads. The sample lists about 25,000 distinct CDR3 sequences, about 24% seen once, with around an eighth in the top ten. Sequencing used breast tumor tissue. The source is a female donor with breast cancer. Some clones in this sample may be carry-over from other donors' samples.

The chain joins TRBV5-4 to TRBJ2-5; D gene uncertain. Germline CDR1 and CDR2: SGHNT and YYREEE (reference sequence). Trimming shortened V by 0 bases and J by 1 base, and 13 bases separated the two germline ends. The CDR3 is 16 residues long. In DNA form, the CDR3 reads TGTGCCAGCAGCTTGGGCACCGTGACACCCCAAGAGACCCAGTACTTC. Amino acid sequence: CASSLGTVTPQETQYF. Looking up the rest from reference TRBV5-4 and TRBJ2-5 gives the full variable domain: ETGVTQSPTHLIKTRGQQVTLRCSSQSGHNTVSWYQQALGQGPQFIFQYYREEENGRGNFPPRFSGLQFPNYSSELNVNALELDDSALYLCASSLGTVTPQETQYFGPGTRLLVL.

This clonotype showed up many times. CDR3: CASREGTHSSYEQYF. CDR3 DNA sequence: TGCGCCAGCAGGGAAGGGACCCACAGCTCCTACGAGCAGTACTTC. The gene calls are TRBV5-1 and TRBJ2-7, with D possibly called TRBD1 or TRBD2 (5 bases each). This CDR3 region has 15 residues. Trimming took off 5 bases at V and 0 bases at J, with 15 bases between the two ends. In germline, CDR1 is SGHRS, CDR2 YFSETQ.

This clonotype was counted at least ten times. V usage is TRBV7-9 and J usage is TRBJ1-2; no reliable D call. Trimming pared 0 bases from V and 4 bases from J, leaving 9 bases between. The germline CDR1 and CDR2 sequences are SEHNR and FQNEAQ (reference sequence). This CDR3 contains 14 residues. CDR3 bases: TGTGCCAGCAGCTTAGCCCCGGTGAGCTATGGCTACACCTTC. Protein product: CASSLAPVSYGYTF. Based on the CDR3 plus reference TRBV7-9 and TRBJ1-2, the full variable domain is DTGVSQNPRHKITKRGQNVTFRCDPISEHNRLYWYRQTLGQGPEFLTYFQNEAQLEKSRLLSDRFSAERPKGSFSTLEIQRTEQGDSAMYLCASSLAPVSYGYTFGSGTRLTVV.

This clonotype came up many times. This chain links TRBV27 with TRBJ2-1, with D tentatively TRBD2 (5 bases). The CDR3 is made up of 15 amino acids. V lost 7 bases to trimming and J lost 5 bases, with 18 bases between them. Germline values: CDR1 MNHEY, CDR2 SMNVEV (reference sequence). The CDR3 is CASTPRSAGNNEQFF. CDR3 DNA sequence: TGTGCCAGCACCCCGCGAAGTGCGGGCAACAATGAGCAGTTCTTC.

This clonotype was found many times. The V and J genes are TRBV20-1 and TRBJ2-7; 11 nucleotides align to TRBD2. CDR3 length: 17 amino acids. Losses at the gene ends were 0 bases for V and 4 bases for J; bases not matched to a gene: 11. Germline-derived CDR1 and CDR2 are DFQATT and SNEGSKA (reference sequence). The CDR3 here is CSARDTSGRMVVYEQYF. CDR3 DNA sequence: TGCAGTGCTAGAGATACTAGCGGGAGAATGGTGGTGTACGAGCAGTACTTC.

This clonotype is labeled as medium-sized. CDR3 amino acids: CASIGASLETQYF. In nucleotides, the CDR3 is TGTGCCAGCATCGGGGCTAGTCTGGAGACCCAGTACTTC. J is TRBJ2-5 and V is TRBV6-1, with D perhaps matching TRBD1 or TRBD2 (5 bases each). Trimming shortened V by 7 bases and J by 5 bases, and 14 bases separated the two germline ends. Germline CDR1 reads MNHNS; CDR2 reads SASEGT. The CDR3 is 13 residues long.

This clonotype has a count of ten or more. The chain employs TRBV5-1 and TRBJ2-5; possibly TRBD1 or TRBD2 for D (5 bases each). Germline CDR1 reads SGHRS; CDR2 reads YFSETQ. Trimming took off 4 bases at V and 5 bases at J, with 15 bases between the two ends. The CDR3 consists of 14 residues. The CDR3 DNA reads TGCGCCAGCAGCGTGGGACCTGCGACGGAGACCCAGTACTTC. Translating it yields CASSVGPATETQYF.

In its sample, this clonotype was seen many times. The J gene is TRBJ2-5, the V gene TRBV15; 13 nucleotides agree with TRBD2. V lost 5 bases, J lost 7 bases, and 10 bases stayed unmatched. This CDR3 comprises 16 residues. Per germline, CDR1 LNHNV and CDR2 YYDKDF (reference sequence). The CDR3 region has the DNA TGTGCCACCAGCGGGGGACTAGCGGGACAACATACGACCCAGTACTTC. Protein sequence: CATSGGLAGQHTTQYF.

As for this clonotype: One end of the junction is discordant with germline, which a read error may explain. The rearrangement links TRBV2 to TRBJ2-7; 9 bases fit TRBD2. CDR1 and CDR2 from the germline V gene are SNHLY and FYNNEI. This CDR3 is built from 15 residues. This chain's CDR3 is CASSEGAGGLDEQYF. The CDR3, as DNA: TGTGCCAGCAGCGAAGGGGCGGGAGGGCTTGACGAGCAGTACTTC.

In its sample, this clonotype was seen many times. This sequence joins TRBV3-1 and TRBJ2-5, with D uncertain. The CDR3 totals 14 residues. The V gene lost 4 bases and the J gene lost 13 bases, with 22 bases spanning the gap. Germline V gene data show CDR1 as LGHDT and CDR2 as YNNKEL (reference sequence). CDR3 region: CASSPKTFTPARYF. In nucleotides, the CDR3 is TGTGCCAGCAGCCCGAAGACCTTCACCCCAGCACGGTACTTC.

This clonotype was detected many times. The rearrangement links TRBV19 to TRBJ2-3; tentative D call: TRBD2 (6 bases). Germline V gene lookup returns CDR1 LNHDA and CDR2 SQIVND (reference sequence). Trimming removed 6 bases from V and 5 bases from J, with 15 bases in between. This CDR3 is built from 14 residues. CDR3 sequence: CASRKDGGIDTQYF. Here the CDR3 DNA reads TGTGCCAGTAGGAAGGACGGAGGGATAGATACGCAGTATTTT.

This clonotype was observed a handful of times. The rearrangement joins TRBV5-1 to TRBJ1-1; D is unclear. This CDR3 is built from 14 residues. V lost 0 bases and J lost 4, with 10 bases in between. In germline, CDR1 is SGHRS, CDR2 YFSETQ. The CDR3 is CASSLVGWSTEAFF. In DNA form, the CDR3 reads TGCGCCAGCAGCTTGGTGGGGTGGAGCACTGAAGCTTTCTTT.

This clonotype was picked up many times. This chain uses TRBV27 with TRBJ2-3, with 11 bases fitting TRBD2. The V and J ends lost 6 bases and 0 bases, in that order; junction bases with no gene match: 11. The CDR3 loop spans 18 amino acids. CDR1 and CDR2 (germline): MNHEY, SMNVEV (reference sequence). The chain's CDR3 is CASRPPLAGGTSTDTQYF. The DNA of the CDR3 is TGTGCCAGCAGACCCCCTTTAGCGGGAGGGACTAGCACAGATACGCAGTATTTT.

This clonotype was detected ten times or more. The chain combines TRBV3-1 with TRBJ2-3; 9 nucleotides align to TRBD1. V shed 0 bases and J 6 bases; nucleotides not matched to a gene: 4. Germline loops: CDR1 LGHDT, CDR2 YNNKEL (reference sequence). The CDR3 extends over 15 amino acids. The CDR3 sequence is CASSQEYRGLDTQYF. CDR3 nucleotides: TGTGCCAGCAGCCAAGAGTACAGGGGGCTCGATACGCAGTATTTT.

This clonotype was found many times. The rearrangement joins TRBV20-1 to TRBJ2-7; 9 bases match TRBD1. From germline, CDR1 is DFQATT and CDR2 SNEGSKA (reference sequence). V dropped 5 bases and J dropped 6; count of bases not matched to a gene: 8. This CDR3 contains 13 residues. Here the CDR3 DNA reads TGCAGTGCTGCGGGACAGGGATGGGGCGAGCAGTACTTC. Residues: CSAAGQGWGEQYF.

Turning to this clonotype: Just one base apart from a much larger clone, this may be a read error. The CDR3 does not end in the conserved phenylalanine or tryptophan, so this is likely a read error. CDR3 sequence (DNA): TGTGCCAGCAGTTACCTGAGCGGGAGGGCCTCGAATGAGCAGTTCCTC. Amino acid sequence: CASSYLSGRASNEQFL. The chain recombines TRBV6-2 or TRBV6-3 with TRBJ2-1; TRBD2 matches 10 bases. The trim removed 2 bases at V and 7 bases at J, leaving 8 bases unmatched. The germline gives CDR1 MNHEY, CDR2 SVGEGT. CDR3 length equals 16 residues.

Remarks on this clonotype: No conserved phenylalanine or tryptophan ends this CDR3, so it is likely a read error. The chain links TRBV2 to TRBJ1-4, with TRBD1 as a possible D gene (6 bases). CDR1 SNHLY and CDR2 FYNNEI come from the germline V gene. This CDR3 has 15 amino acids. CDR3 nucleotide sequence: TGCGCCAGCAGTGAGGAGCCAGGGGTGTATGAAGAACTGTTTTCT. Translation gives CASSEEPGVYEELFS.

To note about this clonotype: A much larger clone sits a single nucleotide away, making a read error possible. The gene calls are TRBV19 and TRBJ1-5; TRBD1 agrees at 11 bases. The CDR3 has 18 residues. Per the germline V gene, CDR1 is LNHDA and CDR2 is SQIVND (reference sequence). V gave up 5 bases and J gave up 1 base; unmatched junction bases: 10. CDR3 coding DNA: TGTGCCAGTAGTGACCAAGGGACAGGGGGATCGAGCAATCAGCCCCAGCATTTT. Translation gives CASSDQGTGGSSNQPQHF.

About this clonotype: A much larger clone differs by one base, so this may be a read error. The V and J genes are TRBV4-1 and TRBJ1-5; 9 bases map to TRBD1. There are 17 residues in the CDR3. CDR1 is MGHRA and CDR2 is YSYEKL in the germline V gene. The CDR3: CASGQLYRGPANQPQHF. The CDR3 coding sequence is TGCGCCAGCGGCCAATTATACAGGGGGCCGGCCAATCAGCCCCAGCATTTT.

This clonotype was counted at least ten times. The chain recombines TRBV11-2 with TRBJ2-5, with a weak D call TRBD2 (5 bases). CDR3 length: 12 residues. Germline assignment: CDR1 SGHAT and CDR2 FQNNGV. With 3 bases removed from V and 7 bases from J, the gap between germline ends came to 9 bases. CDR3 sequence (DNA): TGTGCCAGCAGCTTTGGAACTAGGACCCAGTACTTC. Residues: CASSFGTRTQYF.

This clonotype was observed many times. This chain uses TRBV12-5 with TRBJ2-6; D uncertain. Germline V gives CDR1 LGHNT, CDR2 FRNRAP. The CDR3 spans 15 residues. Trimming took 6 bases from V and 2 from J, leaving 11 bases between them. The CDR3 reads CASGKGGAGANVLTF. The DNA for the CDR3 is TGTGCTAGTGGCAAAGGCGGTGCTGGGGCCAACGTCCTGACTTTC.

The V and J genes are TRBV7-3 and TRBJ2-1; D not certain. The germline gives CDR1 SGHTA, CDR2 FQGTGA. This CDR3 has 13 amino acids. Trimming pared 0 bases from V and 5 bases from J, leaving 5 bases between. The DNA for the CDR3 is TGTGCCAGCAGCTTAACGTTCGACAATGAGCAGTTCTTC. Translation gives CASSLTFDNEQFF.

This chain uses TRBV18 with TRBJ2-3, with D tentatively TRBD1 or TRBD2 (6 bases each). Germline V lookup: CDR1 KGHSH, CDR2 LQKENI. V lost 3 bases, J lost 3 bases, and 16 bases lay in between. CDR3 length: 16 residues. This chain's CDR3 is CASSPTGQGTTDTQYF. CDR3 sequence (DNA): TGTGCCAGCTCACCGACTGGGCAGGGGACTACAGATACGCAGTATTTT.

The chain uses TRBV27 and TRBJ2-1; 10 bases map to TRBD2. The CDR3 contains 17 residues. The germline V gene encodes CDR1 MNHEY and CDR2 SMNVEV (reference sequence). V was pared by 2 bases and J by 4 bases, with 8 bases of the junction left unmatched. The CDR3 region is CASSLGLAGDFYNEQFF. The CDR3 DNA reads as TGTGCCAGCAGTTTAGGCCTAGCGGGAGATTTTTACAATGAGCAGTTCTTC.

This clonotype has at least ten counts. The CDR3 protein is CASQGGGETQYF. For the CDR3, the DNA is TGTGCCTCACAGGGGGGGGGAGAGACCCAGTACTTC. V gene TRBV9 combines with J gene TRBJ2-5, with D possibly being TRBD1 (8 bases). The V gene lost 10 bases and the J gene lost 4 bases, with 14 bases spanning the gap. Looked up from germline, CDR1 is SGDLS and CDR2 is YYNGEE. The CDR3 runs to 12 residues.